Sequencing of this T cell receptor beta chain was carried out in a study of CD8+CD57+ T cells in acquired aplastic anemia. The overall study: The mean DNA yield obtained from sorted CD4+ and CD8+ cells came to around 3 ug.

An expansion of CD8+CD57+ cells by flow cytometry had been shown in patients chosen for sequencing. Study-level results: There were over 25 CD8+ CDR3 sequences that occurred in both patients and controls. Patients versus controls showed no significant CD8+ Simpson's diversity difference.

Concerning this clonotype itself: No antigen is known for it.

The J segment lost 0 bases and the V segment lost 3 bases, leaving 7 bases of the junction unmatched. Germline CDR1 DFQATT, CDR2 SNEGSKA (reference sequence). The CDR3 spans 17 residues. Template material for TCR beta VDJ and CDR3 profiling consisted of genomic DNA. TCRdb re-called the reads with MiXCR, one entry per CDR3 protein. The table has 120,000 or so distinct CDR3 sequences, about two fifths seen once. This receptor was obtained from a human donor with aplastic anemia. The sequencing input was sorted CD4+, CD8+, or CD8+CD57+ T cells (not recorded which) from PBMCs. The rearrangement links TRBV20-1 to TRBJ2-2; 10 nucleotides line up with TRBD2. CDR3 coding DNA: TGCAGTGCTAGTGGGCTAGCGGGGGCCGCGAACACCGGGGAGCTGTTTTTT. It yields the protein CSASGLAGAANTGELFF.